One and the same sample provided the 6 T cell receptor beta chains below, sequenced in a study of blood T cell repertoires in COVID-19. Generated by immunoSEQ multiplex PCR, the TCRdb table keeps only in-frame clones and is missing some. The data contain 55,000 to 65,000 clones, around 87% of them singletons. Sample: peripheral blood. The source of these receptors is a man between 60 and 75 years old with active or convalescent COVID-19.

The rearrangement links TRBV19 to TRBJ1-1, with 8 bases fitting TRBD1. The CDR3 consists of 15 residues. Germline lookup yields CDR1 LNHDA and CDR2 SQIVND (reference sequence). The trim removed 6 bases at V and 1 base at J, leaving 7 bases unmatched. CDR3 nucleotides: TGTGCCAGTAGGCAAAGGACAGGGCGGAACACTGAAGCTTTCTTT. The encoded protein is CASRQRTGRNTEAFF.

This rearrangement joins TRBV9 to TRBJ1-3; D remains ambiguous. Trimming removed 1 base at V and 0 bases at J, with 11 bases between. Germline loops: CDR1 SGDLS, CDR2 YYNGEE. This CDR3 has 16 amino acids. The CDR3 bases are TGTGCCAGCAGCGTAACCGACACACTCTCTGGAAACACCATATATTTT. Amino acid sequence: CASSVTDTLSGNTIYF.

The chain uses TRBV6-2 or TRBV6-3 and TRBJ2-7, with a tentative D call TRBD1 (6 bases). Trimming cost V 4 bases and J 3 bases, with 13 bases left between them. This CDR3 is built from 14 residues. CDR1 is MNHEY, CDR2 SVGEGT, per germline. Here the CDR3 DNA reads TGTGCCAGCAGTTGGGGGCTTCCCCTCTACGAGCAGTACTTC. It translates to CASSWGLPLYEQYF.

The chain employs TRBV5-1 and TRBJ2-1, with a weak D call TRBD1 (5 bases). This CDR3 spans 16 amino acids. Trimming removed 3 bases from V and 1 base from J, with 14 bases in between. Germline-derived CDR1 and CDR2 are SGHRS and YFSETQ. CDR3 sequence (DNA): TGCGCCAGCAGCTCTACTGGGGCTGGGTCCTACAATGAGCAGTTCTTC. It yields the protein CASSSTGAGSYNEQFF.

This sequence joins TRBV28 and TRBJ1-2, with 10 bases identical to TRBD1. Trimming at V came to 6 bases and at J to 8 bases, leaving 9 bases not matched to a gene. The CDR3 is made up of 14 amino acids. Germline CDR1 and CDR2: MDHEN and SYDVKM. As DNA, the CDR3 is TGTGCCAGCAGGCAGCCAGACAGGGGGCAGGGCTACACCTTC. The encoded protein is CASRQPDRGQGYTF.

This chain joins TRBV27 and TRBJ1-1, with D possibly matching TRBD1 (5 bases). CDR1 is MNHEY and CDR2 is SMNVEV in the germline V gene (reference sequence). The CDR3 is 13 amino acids. Trimming shortened V by 2 bases and J by 5 bases, and 9 bases separated the two germline ends. The CDR3 DNA is TGTGCCAGCAGTTTAGGGGCGAGGACTGAAGCTTTCTTT. This translates into CASSLGARTEAFF.